Listed here is a single T cell receptor (beta chain). The source of the sample is a study of blood T cells in healthy people across ages. Combining a sample-barcoded 5' primer with a J-beta primer mix, a second PCR ran for roughly 7 to 12 cycles. TCRdb called the 5' RACE reads again in MiXCR, with one record for every CDR3 protein. The table lists about 940,000 distinct CDR3 sequences, approximately 49% of them singletons, with 13% in the top ten. Between the trimmed V and J ends, which lost 7 bases and 7 bases, there was a span of 14 bases. This CDR3 has 13 residues. Looked up from germline, CDR1 is LNHDA and CDR2 is SQIVND (reference sequence).

The chain carries TRBV19 and TRBJ1-5, with unresolved D. Material for sequencing was blood. This TCR was sampled from a man between 25 and 39 years old in good health. Here the CDR3 DNA reads TGTGCCAGTAAGCGAGGCGACGGGCAGCCCCAGCATTTT. Amino acid sequence: CASKRGDGQPQHF.